One sample yielded the 6 T cell receptor beta chains listed below, sequenced in a study of control samples from healthy donors and cancer patients. Profiled with immunoSEQ multiplex PCR; TCRdb holds only in-frame clones, not every one. The sample consists of some 74,000 clones, approximately 83% of them appearing once. The sequenced material came from blood. These receptors originate from a man aged 55 to 70 in good health.

This clone was seen just once. The chain is built from TRBV24-1 and TRBJ2-2; the D is unclear. Trimming took off 0 bases at V and 8 bases at J, with 9 bases between the two ends. The CDR3 runs to 14 residues. Germline-derived CDR1 and CDR2 are KGHDR and SFDVKD. CDR3 in amino acids: CATSDLFPSGELFF. CDR3 DNA sequence: TGTGCCACCAGTGATTTGTTCCCGTCGGGGGAGCTGTTTTTT.

The chain links TRBV6-5 to TRBJ2-1; possibly TRBD2 for D (6 bases). With 4 bases removed from V and 6 bases from J, the gap between germline ends came to 16 bases. The germline CDR1 and CDR2 sequences are MNHEY and SVGAGI. This CDR3 is built from 15 residues. The CDR3 here is CASSLDYGITNEQFF. CDR3 DNA sequence: TGTGCCAGCAGTTTGGACTATGGGATTACCAATGAGCAGTTCTTC.

The genes are TRBV5-4 and TRBJ2-3; TRBD2 matches 10 bases. Germline V gene lookup returns CDR1 SGHNT and CDR2 YYREEE (reference sequence). J was trimmed by 5 bases and V by 1 base; bases with no gene match: 4. This CDR3 spans 15 amino acids. DNA for the CDR3: TGTGCCAGCAGCTTGTCTAGCGGGAGTAAAGATACGCAGTATTTT. It yields the protein CASSLSSGSKDTQYF.

V gene TRBV7-2 combines with J gene TRBJ2-3, with 7 bases matching TRBD2. The CDR3 is 16 residues long. V shed 4 bases and J 5 bases; nucleotides not matched to a gene: 12. The germline gives CDR1 SGHTA, CDR2 FQGNSA. The CDR3 DNA is TGTGCCAGCAGCTCCATATCGGGACTACGGAGAGATACGCAGTATTTT. It translates to CASSSISGLRRDTQYF.

This clone has just a few counts. The chain couples TRBV5-5 to TRBJ2-2; D not resolved. CDR3 length: 16 amino acids. V was clipped by 5 bases and J by 3 bases, with 17 bases between them. Germline CDR1 is SGHKS and CDR2 is YYEKEE (reference sequence). CDR3 loop: CASRPLRRSDTGELFF. As DNA, the CDR3 is TGTGCCAGCAGACCCCTGAGGCGTTCCGACACCGGGGAGCTGTTTTTT.

The sample holds a few counts of this clone. The sample has other DNA sequences that encode this CDR3 too. The gene calls are TRBV7-9 and TRBJ2-5, with no clear D. V shed 0 bases and J shed 4 bases, with 9 bases lying between them. The V gene's germline CDR1 is SEHNR and CDR2 FQNEAQ (reference sequence). This CDR3 has 14 residues. DNA of the CDR3: TGTGCCAGCAGCTTAGCGTCGGGCCGAGAGACCCAGTACTTC. It codes for CASSLASGRETQYF.